The next 2 T cell receptor beta chains were all read from a single sample in a study of somatic mutations in cytotoxic T cells in rheumatoid arthritis. Some clones are missing from TCRdb's copy, which holds only in-frame ones; the method was immunoSEQ multiplex PCR. This sample has about 29,000 clones, with around 84% found just once. The sample consisted of CD8+ T cells sorted from blood. All receptors derive from an adult with rheumatoid arthritis.

The V and J genes are TRBV19 and TRBJ2-2; weak D call: TRBD2 (5 bases). V shed 3 bases and J shed 6 bases, with 8 bases lying between them. Germline V gives CDR1 LNHDA, CDR2 SQIVND (reference sequence). This CDR3 comprises 13 residues. The CDR3 here is CASSMSGSGELFF. DNA for the CDR3: TGTGCCAGTAGTATGTCGGGGTCCGGGGAGCTGTTTTTT.

This clone showed up just once. The chain is built from TRBV21-1 and TRBJ2-1; the table's D call, TRBD1, has no DNA check behind it. TRBV21-1 is a known pseudogene. This CDR3 has 14 residues. CDR3 loop: CASSKELGVHEQFF. CDR3 DNA sequence: TGTGCCAGCAGCAAAGAATTAGGGGTACATGAGCAGTTCTTC.